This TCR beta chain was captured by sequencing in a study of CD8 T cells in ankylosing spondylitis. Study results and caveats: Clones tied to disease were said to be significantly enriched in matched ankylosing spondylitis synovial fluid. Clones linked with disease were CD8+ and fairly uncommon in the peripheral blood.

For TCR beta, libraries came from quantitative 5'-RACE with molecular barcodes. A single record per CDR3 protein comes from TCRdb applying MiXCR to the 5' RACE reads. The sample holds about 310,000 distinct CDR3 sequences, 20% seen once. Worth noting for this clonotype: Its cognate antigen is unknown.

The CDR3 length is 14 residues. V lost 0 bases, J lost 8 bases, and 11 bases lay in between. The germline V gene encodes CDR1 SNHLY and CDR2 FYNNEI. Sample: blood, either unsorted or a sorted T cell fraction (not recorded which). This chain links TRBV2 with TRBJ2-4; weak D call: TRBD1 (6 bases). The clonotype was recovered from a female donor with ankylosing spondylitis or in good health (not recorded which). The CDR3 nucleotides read TGTGCCAGCAGTGAAGCGCTTCGACAGGACATTCAGTACTTC. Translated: CASSEALRQDIQYF.